The 10 T cell receptor beta chains below all came from one sample that was sequenced in a study of blood T cells in healthy people across ages. The authors ran a second PCR of roughly 7 to 11 cycles using a sample-barcoded 5' primer and a J-beta primer mix. TCRdb redid the calling of the 5' RACE reads with MiXCR, one entry per CDR3 protein. Of about 1.6 million distinct CDR3 sequences listed, roughly a third are singletons. Sequenced sample: blood. The receptors stem from a woman between 25 and 40 years old in good health.

V gene TRBV5-5 combines with J gene TRBJ2-1; no clear D. Per the germline V gene, CDR1 is SGHKS and CDR2 is YYEKEE (reference sequence). Trimming stripped 2 bases from V and 10 bases from J, with 19 bases between. The CDR3 consists of 15 residues. The CDR3: CASSFTEPISYEQFF. CDR3 coding DNA: TGTGCCAGCAGCTTCACAGAACCGATCTCCTACGAGCAGTTCTTC.

The rearrangement uses TRBV7-2 and TRBJ1-2; 7 bases align to TRBD1. V was pared by 0 bases and J by 7 bases, with 8 bases of the junction left unmatched. This CDR3 comprises 15 residues. Germline-derived CDR1 and CDR2 are SGHTA and FQGNSA. The CDR3 here is CASSLALAGGGGYTF. CDR3 DNA sequence: TGTGCCAGCAGCTTAGCGCTTGCAGGGGGAGGTGGCTACACCTTC.

V gene TRBV7-2 combines with J gene TRBJ2-1; 10 bases match TRBD2. The CDR3 loop spans 15 amino acids. From germline, CDR1 is SGHTA and CDR2 FQGNSA. Losses at the gene ends were 1 base for V and 7 bases for J; bases not matched to a gene: 4. The CDR3 sequence is CASSLEPLAGNEQFF. CDR3 DNA sequence: TGTGCCAGCAGCTTAGAGCCACTAGCGGGAAATGAGCAGTTCTTC.

In regard to this clonotype: A read error may explain this, as a much larger clone is one base away. The chain employs TRBV12-3 or TRBV12-4 and TRBJ2-7, with 7 bases fitting TRBD2. The CDR3 covers 16 residues. The DNA of the CDR3 is TGTGCCAACAGTCCGAGGGGAGCGGGATTGGCCTACGAGCAGTACTTC. This translates into CANSPRGAGLAYEQYF.

The chain has TRBV4-1 and TRBJ2-1, with 7 bases lining up with TRBD2. Germline CDR1 and CDR2: MGHRA and YSYEKL. The CDR3 is 17 amino acids. V gave up 0 bases and J gave up 3 bases; unmatched junction bases: 8. The CDR3: CASSQDVVSGFYNEQFF. The CDR3 DNA follows: TGCGCCAGCAGCCAAGATGTGGTTAGCGGGTTCTACAATGAGCAGTTCTTC.

In this sample, this clonotype turned up a few times. The chain links TRBV7-9 to TRBJ1-2; tentative D call: TRBD1 (5 bases). V was shortened by 8 bases and J by 2 bases, with 15 bases between the two germline ends. Per the germline V gene, CDR1 is SEHNR and CDR2 is FQNEAQ (reference sequence). The CDR3 is made up of 14 amino acids. CDR3 region: CASGPGRENYGYTF. CDR3 coding DNA: TGTGCCAGCGGCCCAGGGAGGGAGAACTATGGCTACACCTTC.

This clonotype was counted a few times. The V and J genes are TRBV5-4 and TRBJ2-1; D may be TRBD1 (6 bases). The CDR3 contains 14 residues. The germline gives CDR1 SGHNT, CDR2 YYREEE (reference sequence). Trimming pared 4 bases from V and 2 bases from J, leaving 10 bases between. CDR3 in DNA: TGTGCCAGCAGCGAGGGGACAACCTACAATGAGCAGTTCTTC. It specifies CASSEGTTYNEQFF.

As to this clonotype: A much larger clone is a single base away; this may be a read error. J is TRBJ2-1 and V is TRBV20-1, with 11 bases identical to TRBD2. This CDR3 comprises 15 residues. Germline V gene data show CDR1 as DFQATT and CDR2 as SNEGSKA (reference sequence). The V segment lost 7 bases and the J segment 3 bases; nucleotides outside the gene matches: 8. CDR3 bases: TGCAGTGTTGCAGAACTAGCGGGAGTCTACAATGAGCAGTTCTTC. Translated, it gives CSVAELAGVYNEQFF.

This clonotype was recorded at least ten times. CDR3 DNA sequence: TGCAGCGCTCCGGACAGGTTGAACACTGAAGCTTTCTTT. This translates into CSAPDRLNTEAFF. This rearrangement joins TRBV29-1 to TRBJ1-1, with 7 bases fitting TRBD1. This CDR3 has 13 residues. Germline trimming cut 7 bases from V and 0 bases from J; bases unmatched to any gene: 5. Looked up from germline, CDR1 is SQVTM and CDR2 is ANQGSEA.

The J gene is TRBJ2-3, the V gene TRBV11-3, with D hard to call. V lost 5 bases and J lost 0, with 12 bases in between. CDR1 and CDR2 (germline): SGHNT, YENEEA. CDR3 length equals 15 residues. The CDR3 bases are TGTGCCAGCAGCGACCGAGTGGGTAGCACAGATACGCAGTATTTT. This codes for CASSDRVGSTDTQYF.